This T cell receptor beta chain was sequenced for a study of T cells after yellow fever vaccination. Study-level points and caveats: Post-booster repertoires contained most primary-vaccination clones again (roughly 96% CD4, 85% to 90% CD8). Clonotypes appearing in both CD4 and CD8 compartments existed, and their share was small.

TCRdb itself ran the 5' RACE reads through MiXCR, one entry per CDR3 protein. The sample records 68,000 or so distinct CDR3 sequences, 6.5% to 9% being singletons. In this sample, this clonotype turned up many times. Its antigen is still unknown. Germline V gives CDR1 LGHNA, CDR2 YNFKEQ. The CDR3 has 15 amino acids. V lost 1 base and J lost 6, with 13 bases in between. The TCR sequence derives from a man aged 25-40 years who received the YFV17D yellow fever vaccine. This material consisted of CD8+ T cells sorted from PBMCs, taken 15 days after the yellow fever booster vaccination. The V call is TRBV4-2, the J call TRBJ2-1; D remains unclear. CDR3 sequence: CASSQGESPSNEQFF. In nucleotides, the CDR3 is TGTGCCAGCAGCCAAGGAGAATCCCCGAGCAATGAGCAGTTCTTC.